Each of the 23 T cell receptor beta chains below was sequenced from the same sample in a study of OX40 agonist ivuxolimab in advanced cancers. Library preparation used the immunoSEQ multiplex PCR assay. In its TCRdb copy, this immuneACCESS table keeps in-frame sequences only and misses some clones. Where compared with another copy, unresolved V genes explain less than half of these, and the others have no known cause. This sample lists about 69,000 clones; about 89% were detected once. The top ten clonotypes cover about 4% of the sample. The material was CD4+ or CD8+ T cells sorted from blood, obtained in a trial of the OX40 agonist ivuxolimab. All receptors come from an adult with an advanced solid tumor such as melanoma, head and neck, liver or kidney cancer.

This chain joins TRBV19 and TRBJ2-5; TRBD2 matches at 8 bases. The V gene end was trimmed by 9 bases and the J gene end by 2 bases; junction bases not matched to a gene: 11. The CDR3 consists of 15 residues. Germline CDR1 is LNHDA and CDR2 is SQIVND (reference sequence). CDR3 coding DNA: TGTGCCAGCAGCTCCGGGACTAGTTCTCAAGAGACCCAGTACTTC. Protein: CASSSGTSSQETQYF.

CDR3 sequence: CAWSVLSGGDEQYF. The CDR3 DNA is TGTGCCTGGAGTGTTTTGTCGGGGGGCGACGAGCAGTACTTC. This chain uses TRBV30 with TRBJ2-7, with TRBD2 as a possible D gene (7 bases). The V end lost 0 bases, the J end lost 5 bases, and 14 bases lay between the germline ends. The CDR3 length is 14 residues. In germline, CDR1 is GTSNPN, CDR2 SVGIG (reference sequence). The full variable domain, with the rest looked up from reference TRBV30 and TRBJ2-7, is SQTIHQWPATLVQPVGSPLSLECTVEGTSNPNLYWYRQAAGRGLQLLFYSVGIGQISSEVPQNLSASRPQDRQFILSSKKLLLSDSGFYLCAWSVLSGGDEQYFGPGTRLTVT.

V gene TRBV27 combines with J gene TRBJ2-7; 11 bases are a match to TRBD2. J lost 5 bases, V lost 5 bases, and 8 bases had no gene match. Looked up from germline, CDR1 is MNHEY and CDR2 is SMNVEV (reference sequence). The CDR3 is 15 amino acids. CDR3 protein: CASSPELAGVHEQYF. In DNA form, the CDR3 reads TGTGCCAGCAGTCCCGAACTAGCGGGAGTACACGAGCAGTACTTC.

V usage is TRBV7-9 and J usage is TRBJ1-4, with D possibly TRBD1 on 5 matching bases. CDR1 is SEHNR, CDR2 FQNEAQ, per germline (reference sequence). The V end was cut by 4 bases, the J end by 6 bases, with 12 bases between. CDR3 length: 14 amino acids. The CDR3, as DNA: TGTGCCAGCAGCTCGGGGCGGGGACATGAAAAACTGTTTTTT. As protein: CASSSGRGHEKLFF.

The rearrangement uses TRBV10-2 and TRBJ2-2, with 11 positions matching TRBD2. From germline, CDR1 is WSHSY and CDR2 SAAADI. The CDR3 is 13 amino acids. Germline trimming cut 6 bases from V and 6 bases from J; bases unmatched to any gene: 0. CDR3 in DNA: TGCGCCAGCAGACTAGCGGGAGCCGGGGAGCTGTTTTTT. Encoded protein: CASRLAGAGELFF.

The chain links TRBV10-3 to TRBJ2-5, with 14 bases that match TRBD2. CDR3 length: 17 amino acids. Unmatched junction bases numbered 9, after V lost 4 bases and J lost 5 bases. CDR1 ENHRY and CDR2 SYGVKD come from the germline V gene. This chain's CDR3 is CAISGRLAGGPSETQYF. CDR3 nucleotides: TGTGCCATCAGTGGAAGACTAGCGGGAGGGCCCTCGGAGACCCAGTACTTC.

This rearrangement joins TRBV7-2 to TRBJ2-2, with TRBD2 matching 7 bases. This CDR3 has 15 amino acids. Trimming cost V 7 bases and J 5 bases; bases outside gene matches: 10. Per germline, CDR1 SGHTA and CDR2 FQGNSA. The CDR3 region is CASTLGGRLTGELFF. Here the CDR3 DNA reads TGTGCCAGCACCCTGGGAGGGAGACTGACCGGGGAGCTGTTTTTT.

V usage is TRBV10-3 and J usage is TRBJ1-4; D gene ambiguous. Deletions cut 0 bases from V and 4 bases from J, with 9 bases between. Germline CDR1 ENHRY, CDR2 SYGVKD. The CDR3 sequence is 15 residues long. CDR3 sequence: CAISESGGLNEKLFF. CDR3 nucleotide sequence: TGTGCCATCAGTGAGTCAGGAGGCCTTAATGAAAAACTGTTTTTT.

This clone was recorded once. The chain joins TRBV6-6 to TRBJ2-1; the match to TRBD1 covers 9 bases. The trim removed 6 bases at V and 14 bases at J, leaving 8 bases unmatched. Germline CDR1 and CDR2: MNHNY and SVGAGI (reference sequence). This CDR3 has 12 residues. This CDR3 is CASSSDRGDEFF. CDR3 coding DNA: TGTGCCAGCAGCTCCGACAGGGGGGATGAGTTCTTC.

The chain employs TRBV21-1 and TRBJ2-2; the table's D call TRBD2 went unverified against the DNA. TRBV21-1 is classified as a pseudogene. The CDR3 is made up of 11 amino acids. The DNA for the CDR3 is TGTGCCAGCGTGCGGCGAGGGGAGCTGTTTTTT. Amino acid sequence: CASVRRGELFF.

The chain uses TRBV4-3 and TRBJ1-4; D call uncertain. The CDR3 runs 13 residues. Germline V lookup: CDR1 LGHNA, CDR2 YSLEER. Trimming took off 1 base at V and 7 bases at J, with 7 bases between the two ends. Here the CDR3 reads CASSQGVGEKLFF. CDR3 in DNA: TGCGCCAGCAGCCAAGGGGTTGGTGAAAAACTGTTTTTT.

The J gene is TRBJ2-7, the V gene TRBV23-1, with D uncertain. TRBV23-1 is an ORF; its function is uncertain. V was clipped by 3 bases and J by 2 bases, with 17 bases between them. The CDR3 is 16 residues long. The CDR3 DNA reads as TGCGCCAGCAGTCAGTCTCAGCCAGCACGTGCCTACGAGCAGTACTTC. This translates into CASSQSQPARAYEQYF.

Points on this clone: One junction end does not reproduce the germline sequence, and a read error may be involved. The chain carries TRBV30 and TRBJ1-3; D is unresolved. The CDR3 contains 13 residues. Germline-derived CDR1 and CDR2 are GTSNPN and SVGIG (reference sequence). The CDR3 loop reads CARSRHSGNTIYF. The CDR3 coding sequence is TGTGCCCGGAGTCGACACTCTGGAAACACCATATATTTT.

The rearrangement links TRBV11-2 to TRBJ1-2; possibly TRBD1 for D (6 bases). The V gene lost 5 bases and the J gene lost 7 bases, with 23 bases spanning the gap. Germline lookup yields CDR1 SGHAT and CDR2 FQNNGV. CDR3 length equals 16 residues. Here the CDR3 reads CASSPNPQTGMGGYTF. The CDR3 DNA reads as TGTGCCAGCAGCCCTAACCCCCAAACAGGGATGGGTGGCTACACCTTC.

The chain combines TRBV27 with TRBJ2-7; possibly TRBD1 or TRBD2 for D (6 bases each). CDR3 size: 15 residues. The V end was cut by 3 bases, the J end by 2 bases, with 14 bases between. Germline assignment: CDR1 MNHEY and CDR2 SMNVEV (reference sequence). CDR3 bases: TGTGCCAGCAGTTTTGGGGGGCAGGGGACCTACGAGCAGTACTTC. It is translated as CASSFGGQGTYEQYF.

The chain is built from TRBV28 and TRBJ2-1; 12 bases fit TRBD1. The V and J ends lost 6 bases and 6 bases, in that order; junction bases with no gene match: 6. The CDR3 contains 15 residues. Germline V gene sequence: CDR1 MDHEN, CDR2 SYDVKM. The CDR3 protein is CASRNPGQGANEQFF. CDR3 DNA sequence: TGTGCCAGCAGAAATCCGGGACAGGGGGCCAATGAGCAGTTCTTC.

The V gene is TRBV7-8, the J gene TRBJ2-1, with D unclear. The germline gives CDR1 SGHVS, CDR2 FQNEAQ. Between the trimmed V and J ends, which lost 1 base and 5 bases, there was a span of 9 bases. The CDR3 has 14 amino acids. The CDR3 sequence: CASSLEDADNEQFF. DNA of the CDR3: TGTGCCAGCAGCTTAGAGGACGCGGACAATGAGCAGTTCTTC. Full variable domain (outside the CDR3, taken from reference TRBV7-8 and TRBJ2-1): GAGVSQSPRYKVAKRGQDVALRCDPISGHVSLFWYQQALGQGPEFLTYFQNEAQLDKSGLPSDRFFAERPEGSVSTLKIQRTQQEDSAVYLCASSLEDADNEQFFGPGTRLTVL.

V gene TRBV11-2 combines with J gene TRBJ1-2; TRBD1 might be the D (6 bases). Trimming left V 2 bases short and J 7 bases short, with 14 bases between. This CDR3 is 14 amino acids long. In germline, CDR1 is SGHAT, CDR2 FQNNGV. Here the CDR3 DNA reads TGTGCCAGCAGCTTAAGCGGCCAGGGGCTTGGCTACACCTTC. This encodes CASSLSGQGLGYTF.

The chain carries TRBV6-5 and TRBJ2-7; D is possibly TRBD1 (6 bases). V lost 5 bases and J lost 9, with 11 bases in between. The germline gives CDR1 MNHEY, CDR2 SVGAGI. This CDR3 has 11 residues. This chain's CDR3 is CASSDHRVQYF. CDR3 bases: TGTGCCAGCAGTGATCACAGGGTGCAGTACTTC.

The chain carries TRBV11-1 and TRBJ2-1; D is unclear. V gave up 3 bases and J gave up 0 bases, with 6 bases separating them. The CDR3 length is 14 residues. Germline V CDR1 and CDR2: SGHAT, FQDESV (reference sequence). CDR3 loop: CASSLASSYNEQFF. The CDR3 region has the DNA TGTGCCAGCAGCTTGGCGAGCTCCTACAATGAGCAGTTCTTC.

For this clone: The sample carries other DNA sequences with the same CDR3. As DNA, the CDR3 is TGTGCCAGCAGTAGGGGACAGGGGAGGGATGGCTACACCTTC. This encodes CASSRGQGRDGYTF. This chain connects TRBV28 to TRBJ1-2; TRBD1 aligns across 10 bases. From germline, CDR1 is MDHEN and CDR2 SYDVKM. The CDR3 has 14 amino acids. J lost 6 bases, V lost 5 bases, and 6 bases had no gene match.

This clone was observed a single time. Written as DNA, the CDR3 is TGTGCCAGCAGCCGAACGGTTCGATCAGATACGCAGTATTTT. This sequence encodes CASSRTVRSDTQYF. V is TRBV11-3 and J is TRBJ2-3; D not resolved. Germline CDR1 reads SGHNT; CDR2 reads YENEEA. Trimming pared 5 bases from V and 4 bases from J, leaving 13 bases between. The CDR3 extends over 14 amino acids.

J is TRBJ2-1 and V is TRBV11-3; possibly TRBD1 for D (5 bases). This CDR3 is 15 amino acids long. V lost 6 bases to trimming and J lost 4 bases, with 16 bases between them. Germline lookup yields CDR1 SGHNT and CDR2 YENEEA. The CDR3 here is CASRHRTRDYNEQFF. The CDR3 DNA is TGTGCCAGCAGGCACCGGACACGAGATTACAATGAGCAGTTCTTC.